These T cell receptor beta chains were read from a single sample in a study of beta chain features in type 1 diabetes. The data were produced by immunoSEQ multiplex PCR, yet TCRdb's version contains in-frame clones alone and is incomplete. The sample holds 400,000 to 600,000 clones, around 28% seen once. Sequencing used naive CD4+ T cells from blood. The source is a man aged 18 to 35 in good health. Both conserved end residues are part of each CDR3. Each record gives: clone size, V gene, J gene, D gene, CDR3 protein, CDR3 DNA. A D gene is named only where the DNA matches it firmly. Expanded clones are given a class, and other clones once, few, many or no size at all.

few	TRBV19	TRBJ2-5	-	CASSTEGVLTETQYF	TGTGCCAGTAGTACTGAGGGAGTACTTACGGAGACCCAGTACTTC
-	TRBV9	TRBJ2-5	-	CASSVGQQETQYF	TGTGCCAGCAGCGTAGGGCAGCAAGAGACCCAGTACTTC
few	TRBV29-1	TRBJ1-2	-	CSVEEEGRGYGYTF	TGCAGCGTTGAAGAGGAGGGGCGAGGGTATGGCTACACCTTC
-	TRBV7-2	TRBJ2-1	TRBD2	CASSRGGRAPNEQFF	TGTGCCAGCAGCAGGGGCGGGAGGGCCCCCAATGAGCAGTTCTTC
few	TRBV4-2	TRBJ2-1	TRBD2	CASSRLAGDPNEQFF	TGTGCCAGCAGCCGCCTAGCGGGAGACCCCAATGAGCAGTTCTTC
-	TRBV9	TRBJ1-2	TRBD1	CASSDLDRGDGYTF	TGTGCCAGCAGCGACCTAGACAGGGGTGACGGCTACACCTTC
-	TRBV4-2	TRBJ1-2	-	CASSPRQTNYGYTF	TGTGCCAGCAGCCCGCGTCAAACCAACTATGGCTACACCTTC
-	TRBV5-1	TRBJ2-7	-	CASSPGTPVGEQYF	TGCGCCAGCAGCCCGGGGACCCCAGTAGGCGAGCAGTACTTC
few	TRBV7-2	TRBJ2-1	-	CASSLQSGSSYNEQFF	TGTGCCAGCAGCTTGCAGAGCGGAAGCTCCTACAATGAGCAGTTCTTC
-	TRBV29-1	TRBJ1-5	-	CSVGEAGISQPQHF	TGCAGCGTTGGGGAGGCTGGGATAAGTCAGCCCCAGCATTTT
few	TRBV7-2	TRBJ2-7	TRBD2	CASSYRTSGTSSYEQYF	TGTGCCAGCAGCTACCGGACTAGCGGGACCTCCTCCTACGAGCAGTACTTC
few	TRBV30	TRBJ1-4	TRBD1	CAWSAAGGWAEKLFF	TGTGCCTGGAGTGCCGCAGGGGGCTGGGCTGAAAAACTGTTTTTT
few	TRBV29-1	TRBJ2-5	TRBD2	CSVERIAGQETQYF	TGCAGCGTTGAAAGAATAGCGGGTCAAGAGACCCAGTACTTC
-	TRBV20-1	TRBJ2-7	-	CSARGGYEQYF	TGCAGTGCTAGAGGGGGCTACGAGCAGTACTTC
-	TRBV10-3	TRBJ2-7	-	CAISDRSSGEQYF	TGTGCCATCAGTGACAGGTCAAGTGGGGAGCAGTACTTC
few	TRBV29-1	TRBJ2-3	-	CSVRPKSTDTQYF	TGCAGCGTTCGGCCTAAGAGCACAGATACGCAGTATTTT
-	TRBV9	TRBJ2-1	-	CASSPPEVADHNEQFF	TGTGCCAGCAGCCCCCCGGAGGTAGCGGATCACAATGAGCAGTTCTTC
-	TRBV9	TRBJ2-4	-	CASSVSSGGRNIQYF	TGTGCCAGCAGCGTGAGTAGCGGAGGGAGAAACATTCAGTACTTC
-	TRBV29-1	TRBJ1-3	-	CSAWIGGNTIYF	TGCAGCGCGTGGATAGGCGGAAACACCATATATTTT
few	TRBV7-2	TRBJ2-3	-	CASSLDGGGTDTQYF	TGTGCCAGCAGCTTAGACGGAGGAGGCACAGATACGCAGTATTTT
-	TRBV7-9	TRBJ2-2	TRBD2	CASSHRLAGRYTGELFF	TGTGCCAGCAGCCACCGACTAGCGGGACGCTACACCGGGGAGCTGTTTTTT
-	TRBV2	TRBJ2-5	-	CASSERSYQETQYF	TGTGCCAGCAGTGAACGGAGCTACCAAGAGACCCAGTACTTC
-	TRBV4-2	TRBJ2-1	TRBD2	CASSQGIAGGQNEQFF	TGTGCCAGCAGCCAAGGTATAGCGGGAGGTCAAAATGAGCAGTTCTTC
-	TRBV9	TRBJ2-3	-	CASTLSAYLRDTQYF	TGTGCCAGCACCCTGTCGGCGTACTTGCGGGATACGCAGTATTTT
few	TRBV4-1	TRBJ2-4	TRBD2	CASSPPLGRELAKNIQYF	TGCGCCAGCAGCCCGCCATTAGGGCGGGAGCTAGCCAAAAACATTCAGTACTTC
few	TRBV25-1	TRBJ1-5	-	CASPSPKGDHQPQHF	TGTGCCAGCCCAAGCCCTAAAGGGGACCATCAGCCCCAGCATTTT
-	TRBV9	TRBJ2-7	TRBD1	CASSASLGGPTGEQYF	TGTGCCAGCAGCGCCTCTCTAGGGGGCCCTACTGGGGAGCAGTACTTC
-	TRBV4-1	TRBJ2-5	TRBD1	CASSKGGTGYEGDQYF	TGCGCCAGCAGCAAGGGTGGGACAGGGTATGAGGGGGACCAGTACTTC
-	TRBV7-2	TRBJ2-3	-	CASSLSPGDTQYF	TGTGCCAGCAGCTTAAGCCCCGGGGATACGCAGTATTTT
-	TRBV30	TRBJ1-1	-	CAWSFRGNTEAFF	TGTGCCTGGAGTTTCAGGGGAAACACTGAAGCTTTCTTT
-	TRBV30	TRBJ1-5	-	CAWSFGRAGSNQPQHF	TGTGCCTGGAGTTTCGGACGGGCGGGAAGCAATCAGCCCCAGCATTTT
-	TRBV5-6	TRBJ2-1	-	CASSLFGLAWNEQFF	TGTGCCAGCAGCTTGTTTGGTCTGGCTTGGAATGAGCAGTTCTTC
-	TRBV4-1	TRBJ2-1	TRBD1	CASSQTGTGDEQFF	TGCGCCAGCAGCCAGACCGGGACAGGGGACGAGCAGTTCTTC
-	TRBV18	TRBJ2-7	-	CASSPGSYEQYF	TGTGCCAGCTCACCTGGATCCTACGAGCAGTACTTC
-	TRBV6-5	TRBJ1-2	TRBD1	CASRTGAYGYTF	TGTGCCAGCCGAACAGGGGCCTATGGCTACACCTTC
-	TRBV28	TRBJ1-5	-	CASSWGQPQHF	TGTGCCAGCAGTTGGGGTCAGCCCCAGCATTTT
-	TRBV7-2	TRBJ2-3	-	CASSDRPGRYTQYF	TGTGCCAGCAGCGACCGCCCCGGACGTTATACGCAGTATTTT
-	TRBV30	TRBJ2-1	-	CAWSVLLAGMRGDEQFF	TGTGCCTGGAGTGTCTTGTTAGCGGGTATGAGGGGGGATGAGCAGTTCTTC
-	TRBV29-1	TRBJ2-5	-	CSVEEHTGKETQYF	TGCAGCGTTGAAGAGCATACAGGGAAGGAGACCCAGTACTTC
once	TRBV5-6	TRBJ1-1	-	CASSSGNLNTEAFF	TGTGCCAGCAGCTCAGGGAACCTGAACACTGAAGCTTTCTTT
-	TRBV2	TRBJ2-3	-	CASSDRGHTQYF	TGTGCCAGCAGTGACCGAGGACATACGCAGTATTTT
few	TRBV29-1	TRBJ2-7	TRBD2	CSVITSGTPYEQYF	TGCAGCGTTATCACTAGCGGGACCCCCTACGAGCAGTACTTC
-	TRBV7-3	TRBJ2-1	TRBD2	CASSFAGVSYNEQFF	TGTGCCAGCAGCTTTGCGGGAGTGTCCTACAATGAGCAGTTCTTC
-	TRBV15	TRBJ2-1	-	CATSRERALRNEQFF	TGTGCCACCAGCAGAGAGAGGGCTTTGCGGAATGAGCAGTTCTTC
few	TRBV6-6	TRBJ2-3	-	CASSLLWGTGMGTQYF	TGTGCCAGCAGCCTTTTATGGGGCACTGGGATGGGTACGCAGTATTTT
few	TRBV30	TRBJ2-7	-	CAWSRDSNSYEQYF	TGTGCCTGGAGTAGGGACTCCAACTCCTACGAGCAGTACTTC
few	TRBV5-4	TRBJ2-7	-	CASNLVMTYEQYF	TGTGCCAGCAACTTGGTAATGACCTACGAGCAGTACTTC
-	TRBV7-2	TRBJ2-1	-	CASSLDPGLSSYNEQFF	TGTGCCAGCAGCTTAGACCCAGGCCTGAGCTCCTACAATGAGCAGTTCTTC
few	TRBV7-9	TRBJ2-3	TRBD1	CASARGLADTQYF	TGTGCCAGCGCGAGGGGGCTAGCTGATACGCAGTATTTT
-	TRBV27	TRBJ1-5	-	CASREQPQHF	TGTGCCAGCAGGGAACAGCCCCAGCATTTT
-	TRBV7-2	TRBJ2-7	-	CASSLHSGHSYEQYF	TGTGCCAGCAGCTTACACTCGGGCCATTCCTACGAGCAGTACTTC
-	TRBV6-6	TRBJ1-5	-	CASSYQRWPQHF	TGTGCCAGCAGTTACCAGAGGTGGCCCCAGCATTTT
-	TRBV5-1	TRBJ2-7	TRBD2	CASSSPSGMENEQYF	TGCGCCAGCAGCTCCCCTAGCGGGATGGAGAACGAGCAGTACTTC
-	TRBV5-1	TRBJ2-1	TRBD1	CASSYRGQGPYNEQFF	TGCGCCAGCAGCTATAGAGGACAGGGACCCTACAATGAGCAGTTCTTC